These 14 T cell receptor beta chains share one sample of origin, sequenced in a study of T cell responses to AZD1222 COVID-19 vaccine. Some clones are missing from TCRdb's copy, which holds only in-frame ones; the method was immunoSEQ multiplex PCR. The data contain roughly 110,000 clones, roughly 92% of them seen just once; the ten biggest clones take up around 4.3%. Sequenced here: peripheral blood, sampled on day 0 of AZD1222 vaccination. The receptors here all came from an adult in good health.

This sequence joins TRBV6-4 and TRBJ2-3; no firm D call. V was trimmed by 0 bases and J by 1 base, leaving 14 bases between them. The CDR3 contains 17 residues. CDR1 MRHNA and CDR2 SNTAGT come from the germline V gene. CDR3 DNA sequence: TGTGCCAGCAGTGACTCCCCTGGAGCGTGGGGCACAGATACGCAGTATTTT. Its translation is CASSDSPGAWGTDTQYF.

V gene TRBV2 combines with J gene TRBJ1-1; no clear D. Trimming took 4 bases from V and 1 from J, leaving 22 bases between them. CDR3 size: 18 residues. CDR1 is SNHLY and CDR2 is FYNNEI in the germline V gene. As DNA, the CDR3 is TGTGCCAGCAGTGGATCTCTCAACCCCGCAGTCCCGAACACTGAAGCTTTCTTT. Translation: CASSGSLNPAVPNTEAFF.

The V and J genes are TRBV6-2 or TRBV6-3 and TRBJ1-5; D call uncertain. The germline CDR1 and CDR2 sequences are MNHEY and SVGEGT. The CDR3 is 11 residues long. With 5 bases removed from V and 11 bases from J, the gap between germline ends came to 10 bases. CDR3 in amino acids: CASSTGVTQHF. The CDR3 region has the DNA TGTGCCAGCAGTACGGGAGTAACCCAGCATTTT.

This clone was observed a single time. A read error may explain this, as a much larger clone is one base away. Other DNA sequences within the sample encode an identical CDR3. The chain has TRBV7-9 and TRBJ2-7; 7 bases line up with TRBD2. Germline CDR1 reads SEHNR; CDR2 reads FQNEAQ (reference sequence). After removal of 6 bases from V and 1 base from J, the junction contained 12 bases not matched to a gene. The CDR3 loop spans 16 amino acids. The CDR3, as DNA: TGTGCCAGCAGTCCTACTACTAGCGATGTTTCCTACGAGCAGTACTTC. Its translation is CASSPTTSDVSYEQYF.

This rearrangement joins TRBV19 to TRBJ2-7; TRBD1 matches 7 bases. Germline values: CDR1 LNHDA, CDR2 SQIVND (reference sequence). V was pared by 5 bases and J by 2 bases, with 18 bases of the junction left unmatched. The CDR3 is 18 residues long. The CDR3 region is CASSSPPYRDREPYEQYF. As DNA, the CDR3 is TGTGCCAGTAGTTCCCCTCCTTACCGGGACAGAGAGCCCTACGAGCAGTACTTC. Supplemented by reference TRBV19 and TRBJ2-7, the full variable domain reads DGGITQSPKYLFRKEGQNVTLSCEQNLNHDAMYWYRQDPGQGLRLIYYSQIVNDFQKGDIAEGYSVSREKKESFPLTVTSAQKNPTAFYLCASSSPPYRDREPYEQYFGPGTRLTVT.

V gene TRBV19 combines with J gene TRBJ2-1; tentatively, D is TRBD1 (5 bases). Germline-derived CDR1 and CDR2 are LNHDA and SQIVND (reference sequence). CDR3 length equals 13 residues. V shed 1 base and J shed 6 bases, with 7 bases lying between them. The CDR3 DNA is TGTGCCAGTAGTATAGGACAGACCAATGAGCAGTTCTTC. This sequence encodes CASSIGQTNEQFF.

The chain couples TRBV6-1 to TRBJ1-5; D is uncertain. The germline V gene has CDR1 MNHNS and CDR2 SASEGT. This CDR3 is 14 amino acids long. Trimming stripped 2 bases from V and 3 bases from J, with 8 bases between. The CDR3 spells CASSERRANQPQHF. The DNA of the CDR3 is TGTGCCAGCAGTGAACGGAGGGCCAATCAGCCCCAGCATTTT.

The rearrangement uses TRBV30 and TRBJ1-6, with D possibly TRBD1 on 5 matching bases. Germline V gene sequence: CDR1 GTSNPN, CDR2 SVGIG (reference sequence). This CDR3 contains 14 residues. Trimming stripped 4 bases from V and 1 base from J, with 8 bases between. CDR3 sequence (DNA): TGTGCCTGGACTTGGGGGTCCTATAATTCACCCCTCCACTTT. Protein product: CAWTWGSYNSPLHF. Using reference TRBV30 and TRBJ1-6 for the parts outside the CDR3, the full variable domain is SQTIHQWPATLVQPVGSPLSLECTVEGTSNPNLYWYRQAAGRGLQLLFYSVGIGQISSEVPQNLSASRPQDRQFILSSKKLLLSDSGFYLCAWTWGSYNSPLHFGNGTRLTVT.

The J gene is TRBJ1-2, the V gene TRBV12-5; 9 bases fit TRBD1. CDR3 length: 15 amino acids. Germline V gene sequence: CDR1 LGHNT, CDR2 FRNRAP. Trimming took 1 base from V and 4 from J; bases not matched to a gene: 4. The DNA of the CDR3 is TGTGCTAGTGGTTTGGGACAGGGGGGAATCTATGGCTACACCTTC. This sequence encodes CASGLGQGGIYGYTF.

The chain recombines TRBV7-9 with TRBJ2-1, with 8 bases that match TRBD2. The CDR3 is 17 residues long. Trimming at V came to 0 bases and at J to 3 bases, leaving 7 bases not matched to a gene. Germline-derived CDR1 and CDR2 are SEHNR and FQNEAQ (reference sequence). The CDR3 is CASSLAPSGGIYNEQFF. The DNA for the CDR3 is TGTGCCAGCAGCTTAGCGCCGAGCGGGGGTATCTACAATGAGCAGTTCTTC.

V and J are TRBV30 and TRBJ1-2; 7 bases are a match to TRBD1. From germline, CDR1 is GTSNPN and CDR2 SVGIG (reference sequence). J gave up 4 bases and V 6 bases, and 8 bases lay outside the gene matches. This CDR3 contains 13 residues. The CDR3 sequence: CACTQTGLYGYTF. In DNA form, the CDR3 reads TGTGCCTGTACCCAGACAGGGCTCTATGGCTACACCTTC. Based on the CDR3 plus reference TRBV30 and TRBJ1-2, the full variable domain is SQTIHQWPATLVQPVGSPLSLECTVEGTSNPNLYWYRQAAGRGLQLLFYSVGIGQISSEVPQNLSASRPQDRQFILSSKKLLLSDSGFYLCACTQTGLYGYTFGSGTRLTVV.

The gene calls are TRBV5-6 and TRBJ1-1; TRBD1 matches at 9 bases. Looked up from germline, CDR1 is SGHDT and CDR2 is YYEEEE. The CDR3 is made up of 16 amino acids. After removal of 2 bases from V and 3 bases from J, the junction contained 8 bases not matched to a gene. The CDR3 DNA is TGTGCCAGCAGCTTAGGCGGACAGGGGTGGTACACTGAAGCTTTCTTT. Translated: CASSLGGQGWYTEAFF.

The rearrangement uses TRBV18 and TRBJ2-5; either TRBD1 or TRBD2 may supply D (6 bases each). Germline-derived CDR1 and CDR2 are KGHSH and LQKENI. The CDR3 length is 15 residues. The germline V and J ends were trimmed by 3 bases and 5 bases, with 16 bases remaining between them. The CDR3, as DNA: TGTGCCAGCTCACCCGGAGGGGGGTTATCCGAGACCCAGTACTTC. Translating it yields CASSPGGGLSETQYF.

This clone was seen only once. This chain joins TRBV28 and TRBJ1-2; D is unclear. Germline values: CDR1 MDHEN, CDR2 SYDVKM. The CDR3 runs to 12 residues. The V end was cut by 4 bases, the J end by 6 bases, with 9 bases between. CDR3 in DNA: TGTGCCAGCAGTTCCAAGGGTAATGGCTACACCTTC. Amino acids: CASSSKGNGYTF.